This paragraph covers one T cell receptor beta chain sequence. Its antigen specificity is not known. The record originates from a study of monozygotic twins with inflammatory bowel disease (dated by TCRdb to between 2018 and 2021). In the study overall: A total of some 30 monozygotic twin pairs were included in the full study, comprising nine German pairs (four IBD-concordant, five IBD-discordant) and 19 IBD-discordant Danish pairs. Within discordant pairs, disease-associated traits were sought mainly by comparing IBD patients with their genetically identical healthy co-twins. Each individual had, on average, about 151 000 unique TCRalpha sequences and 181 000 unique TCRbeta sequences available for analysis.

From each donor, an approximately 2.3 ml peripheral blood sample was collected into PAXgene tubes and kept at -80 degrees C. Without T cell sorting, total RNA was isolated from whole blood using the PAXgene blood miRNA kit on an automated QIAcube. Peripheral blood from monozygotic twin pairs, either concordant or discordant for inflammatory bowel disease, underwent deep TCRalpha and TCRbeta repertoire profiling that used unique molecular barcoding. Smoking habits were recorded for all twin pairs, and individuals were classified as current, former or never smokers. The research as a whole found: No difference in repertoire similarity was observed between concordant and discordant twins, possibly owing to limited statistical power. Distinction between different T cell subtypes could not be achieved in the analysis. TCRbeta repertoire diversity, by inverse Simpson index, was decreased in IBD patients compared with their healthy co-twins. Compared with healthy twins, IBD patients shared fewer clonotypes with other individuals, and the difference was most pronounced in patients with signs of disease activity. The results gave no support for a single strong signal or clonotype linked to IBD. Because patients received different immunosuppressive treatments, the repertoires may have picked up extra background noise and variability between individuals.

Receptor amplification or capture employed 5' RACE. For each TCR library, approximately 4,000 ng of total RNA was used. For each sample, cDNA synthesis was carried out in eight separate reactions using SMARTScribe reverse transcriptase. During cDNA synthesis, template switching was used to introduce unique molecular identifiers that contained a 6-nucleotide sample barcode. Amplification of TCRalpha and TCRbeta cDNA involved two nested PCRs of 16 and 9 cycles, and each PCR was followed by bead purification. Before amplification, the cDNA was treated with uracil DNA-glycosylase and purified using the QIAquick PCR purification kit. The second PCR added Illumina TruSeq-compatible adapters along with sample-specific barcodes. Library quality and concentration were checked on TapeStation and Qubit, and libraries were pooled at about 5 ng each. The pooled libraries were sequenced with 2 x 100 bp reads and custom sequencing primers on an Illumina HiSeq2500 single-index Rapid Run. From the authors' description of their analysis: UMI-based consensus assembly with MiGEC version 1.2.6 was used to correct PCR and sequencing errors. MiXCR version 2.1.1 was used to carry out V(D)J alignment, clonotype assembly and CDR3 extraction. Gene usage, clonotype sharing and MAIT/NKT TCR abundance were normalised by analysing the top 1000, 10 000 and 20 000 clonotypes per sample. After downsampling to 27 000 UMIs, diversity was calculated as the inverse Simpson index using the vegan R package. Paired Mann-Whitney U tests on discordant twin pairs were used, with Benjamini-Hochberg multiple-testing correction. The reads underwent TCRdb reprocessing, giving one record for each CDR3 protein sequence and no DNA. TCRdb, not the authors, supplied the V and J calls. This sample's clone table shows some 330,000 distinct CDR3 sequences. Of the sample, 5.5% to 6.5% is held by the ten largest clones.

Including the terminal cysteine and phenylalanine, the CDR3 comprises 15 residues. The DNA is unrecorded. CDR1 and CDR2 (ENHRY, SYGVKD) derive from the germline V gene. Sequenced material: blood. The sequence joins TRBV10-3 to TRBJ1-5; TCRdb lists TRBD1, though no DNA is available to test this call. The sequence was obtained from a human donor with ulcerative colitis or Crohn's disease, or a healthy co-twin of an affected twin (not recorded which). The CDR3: CAISEASGANQPQHF.